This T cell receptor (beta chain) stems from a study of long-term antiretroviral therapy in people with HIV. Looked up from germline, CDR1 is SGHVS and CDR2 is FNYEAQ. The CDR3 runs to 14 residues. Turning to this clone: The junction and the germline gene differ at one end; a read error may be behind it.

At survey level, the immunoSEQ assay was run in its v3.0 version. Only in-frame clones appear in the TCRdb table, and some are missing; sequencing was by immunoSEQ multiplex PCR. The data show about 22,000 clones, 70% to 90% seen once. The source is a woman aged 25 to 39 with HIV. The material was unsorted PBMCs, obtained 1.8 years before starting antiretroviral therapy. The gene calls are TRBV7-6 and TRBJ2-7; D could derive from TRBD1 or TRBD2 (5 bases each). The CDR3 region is CANSRGGSLDEQYF. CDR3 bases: TGTGCCAACAGCCGTGGGGGATCTCTGGACGAGCAGTACTTC.